This entry features one T cell receptor (beta chain) sequence. The record originates from a study of blood T cell repertoires in COVID-19. Study background: Donors in the United States, Italy and Spain gave samples during acute or convalescent COVID-19. T cells, B-cell-depleted T cells, or PBMCs supplied cDNA or gDNA.

In the source study's methods: Amplification of reference gene primers provided the estimated nucleated cell counts. The protocol was immunoSEQ multiplex PCR, while the TCRdb copy is restricted to in-frame clones and leaves out a portion. That table furnishes V, J and clone size, whereas the DNA furnished D and trimming. The sample carries a few hundred thousand clones, 84% recorded once. This CDR3 is 16 amino acids long. Germline V CDR1 and CDR2: SNHLY, FYNNEI. V dropped 6 bases and J dropped 9; count of bases not matched to a gene: 14. Source material: peripheral blood. The rearrangement uses TRBV2 and TRBJ2-1; 10 nucleotides agree with TRBD2. This TCR was sampled from a human donor in a cohort sampled during active COVID-19. This CDR3 reads CASRETPSGRIGEQFF. For the CDR3, the DNA is TGTGCCAGCAGAGAGACCCCTAGCGGGAGAATTGGTGAGCAGTTCTTC.